This T cell receptor beta chain was found in a study of identical twins (dated by TCRdb to the mid-2010s). For the wider study: The study deep-sequenced TCR alpha and beta repertoires from monozygotic twins, unrelated adults of various ages and cord blood to test whether fetal clonotypes persist. To rule out contamination, replicate twin experiments were performed at different times with different library preparation protocols.

Preparation of the library involved 5' RACE. TCRdb records Illumina HiSeq 2000 as the sequencer. A universal primer binding site was introduced by template switching, and a unique molecular identifier was present in the final cDNA, enabling accurate counting of TCR cDNA molecules. Specific primers in the conserved constant-segment region were used to synthesize first-strand cDNA for TCR alpha and beta chains. To control for contamination, each cDNA library was double barcoded with a SMART-Mk sample barcode plus Illumina barcodes. TruSeq adapter sequences, together with Illumina sample barcodes, were added in two successive PCR steps. Sequencing of the TCR alpha and beta cDNA libraries was done on the Illumina HiSeq platform using custom primers. In the authors' own workflow: MiGEC processed the raw reads to extract unique molecular identifiers, while MiXCR was used to determine the CDR3 positions. For each individual, recombination models were inferred using an EM algorithm with the repgenHMM and IGoR tools. The tcR package in R was used for shared clonotype analysis, with sharing normalized by the product of cloneset sizes. To study raw recombination free of thymic and clonal selection effects, out-of-frame nonproductive sequences were analyzed. TCRdb handled the public reads itself, with Q25 trimming in fastp and clone calling in MiXCR, and kept productive beta chains. Each record represents a unique CDR3 protein, reported with the most common genes and DNA among its rows. It is TCRdb's table, rather than the study itself, that gives the V and J calls and clone size. Recorded for this sample are more than 400,000 distinct CDR3 sequences; roughly 15% of them occurred a single time. The ten largest clones take up 0.44% of the sample.

Study-wide findings and limitations: Compared with coincidental sharing between unrelated individuals, out-of-frame TCR alpha sequences shared between twins showed an excess of sequences with low generation probability. The excess sharing between twins in beta out-of-frame sequences was weaker because fewer shared sequences reduced the signal-to-noise ratio. Fewer insertions were carried by abundant cord blood beta clonotypes; a weaker similar trend was observed in young adult naive repertoires, while no such trend was observed in memory repertoires. Zero-insertion analyses could be partly confounded by invariant T cells such as MAIT and iNKT, although diverse VJ usage argued against such confounding for most clonotypes. Because the same donors could not be followed over many years, the conclusions depended on cross-sectional statistical analysis. In monozygotic twins, out-of-frame TCR alpha sharing was systematically underestimated by recombination models, although the models agreed with sharing between unrelated individuals.

Every donor was a healthy Caucasian. Three pairs of female monozygotic twins, all aged 18 to 29 years, were included in the twin cohort. CD4+ and CD8+ T cell populations were isolated with positive isolation kits from Invitrogen. CDR1 and CDR2 (LNHDA, SQIVND) derive from the germline V gene (reference sequence). Trimming costs V 7 bases and J 6 bases, and their ends lie 19 bases apart. The CDR3 starts with the cysteine, ends with the phenylalanine, and has 15 residues. The CDR3 DNA has 45 bases and is translated from base 1. The table lists this clonotype with a few counts. Its antigen remains undetermined. The record has no base qualities; no much larger clone is one base away. These data were also reused for a study on yellow fever vaccine responses in identical twins. Looking at the second paper: The authors reported that the T cell response to vaccination in identical twins appeared partly convergent and partly personalized. The study precisely tracked vaccine-responding T cell clones in identical twins.

The sequence was obtained from a woman aged 18-30 years in good health. The chain is assembled from TRBV19 and TRBJ2-1; the D gene is possibly TRBD2, with 6 bases matching. Sequencing used CD4+ T cells sorted from blood. The CDR3 is CASTPLVGGINEQFF. DNA sequence: TGTGCCAGTACTCCTTTGGTTGGGGGGATCAATGAGCAGTTCTTC. When the CDR3 is completed using the reference TRBV19 and TRBJ2-1 genes on either side, the full variable domain is DGGITQSPKYLFRKEGQNVTLSCEQNLNHDAMYWYRQDPGQGLRLIYYSQIVNDFQKGDIAEGYSVSREKKESFPLTVTSAQKNPTAFYLCASTPLVGGINEQFFGPGTRLTVL.